Below are 7 T cell receptor beta chains sequenced from a single sample in a study of T-cell reconstitution after alpha-beta-depleted transplantation in children. A library of TCRbeta sequences, prepared with unique molecular identifiers, was generated. TCRdb re-called the PCR reads through MiXCR, storing one row per CDR3 protein. The repertoire consists of 400,000 to 500,000 distinct CDR3 sequences, with approximately 11% occurring once and the leading ten covering approximately 5%. Sample: PBMCs from the stem cell graft donor, taken from the stem cell graft. These TCRs come from a human donor who donated a stem cell graft to a child with acute myeloid leukemia.

This clonotype has only a few counts. V gene TRBV2 combines with J gene TRBJ1-2, with 8 bases aligning to TRBD1. V gave up 4 bases and J gave up 6 bases; unmatched junction bases: 4. The V gene's germline CDR1 is SNHLY and CDR2 FYNNEI. The CDR3 runs to 13 residues. The CDR3 sequence is CASSARTGNGYTF. The CDR3 coding sequence is TGTGCCAGCAGTGCCCGGACAGGGAATGGCTACACCTTC.

This clonotype was counted only a few times. The V and J genes are TRBV20-1 and TRBJ1-1; 7 bases are shared with TRBD1. Per germline, CDR1 DFQATT and CDR2 SNEGSKA (reference sequence). With V trimmed by 5 bases and J by 8 bases, 11 bases remained unmatched. The CDR3 spans 13 residues. The CDR3 here is CSAPLPGQPEAFF. CDR3 nucleotides: TGCAGTGCTCCTCTCCCGGGACAGCCGGAAGCTTTCTTT.

This chain uses TRBV6-2 or TRBV6-3 with TRBJ2-2; the D call may be TRBD1 or TRBD2 (5 bases each). With 6 bases removed from V and 5 bases from J, the gap between germline ends came to 16 bases. The CDR3 sequence is 15 residues long. Germline values: CDR1 MNHEY, CDR2 SVGEGT. The CDR3 reads CASRTGTINTGELFF. CDR3 nucleotides: TGTGCCAGCAGAACCGGGACCATCAATACCGGGGAGCTGTTTTTT.

This clonotype was seen only a few times. V usage is TRBV9 and J usage is TRBJ1-4, with 9 bases that match TRBD1. The CDR3 extends over 14 amino acids. V dropped 5 bases and J dropped 8; count of bases not matched to a gene: 7. Germline lookup yields CDR1 SGDLS and CDR2 YYNGEE. The chain's CDR3 is CASSPQGAREKLFF. The CDR3 bases are TGTGCCAGCAGTCCACAGGGGGCGCGGGAAAAACTGTTTTTT. The entire variable domain, with the rest obtained from reference TRBV9 and TRBJ1-4, is as follows: DSGVTQTPKHLITATGQRVTLRCSPRSGDLSVYWYQQSLDQGLQFLIQYYNGEERAKGNILERFSAQQFPDLHSELNLSSLELGDSALYFCASSPQGAREKLFFGSGTQLSVL.

The V call is TRBV7-8, the J call TRBJ2-3, with 13 bases that match TRBD2. CDR1 is SGHVS, CDR2 FQNEAQ, per germline. V gave up 4 bases and J gave up 3 bases; unmatched junction bases: 16. This CDR3 has 20 amino acids. CDR3 nucleotide sequence: TGTGCCAGCAGCTCCCGGACTAGCGGGAGCAGCTTGATGGGGACAGATACGCAGTATTTT. As protein: CASSSRTSGSSLMGTDTQYF. The variable domain in full, completed from reference TRBV7-8 and TRBJ2-3, reads GAGVSQSPRYKVAKRGQDVALRCDPISGHVSLFWYQQALGQGPEFLTYFQNEAQLDKSGLPSDRFFAERPEGSVSTLKIQRTQQEDSAVYLCASSSRTSGSSLMGTDTQYFGPGTRLTVL.

V gene TRBV20-1 combines with J gene TRBJ2-7, with 8 bases aligning to TRBD1. CDR1 DFQATT and CDR2 SNEGSKA come from the germline V gene (reference sequence). V shed 6 bases, J shed 5 bases, and the junction held 6 bases outside the gene matches. The CDR3 sequence is 12 residues long. The CDR3, as DNA: TGCAGTGCCCCGGACAGGGTCAACGAGCAGTACTTC. This translates into CSAPDRVNEQYF.

The V and J genes are TRBV5-5 and TRBJ2-1; D is perhaps TRBD1 (5 bases). V shed 4 bases and J shed 5 bases, with 13 bases lying between them. CDR1 is SGHKS, CDR2 YYEKEE, per germline (reference sequence). The CDR3 contains 14 residues. The CDR3 nucleotides read TGTGCCAGCAGCCCCCAGGGCAGAAACAATGAGCAGTTCTTC. Translating it yields CASSPQGRNNEQFF.